Below, 19 T cell receptor beta chains from the same sample are listed, as sequenced in a study of CD8+CD57+ T cells in acquired aplastic anemia. The authors sequenced patients whose flow cytometry had shown CD8+CD57+ cell expansion. The template for TCR beta VDJ and CDR3 sequence profiling was genomic DNA. MiXCR, applied by TCRdb to the reads, yields one record per CDR3 protein. The sample carries about 260,000 distinct CDR3 sequences, approximately 82% recorded once. The sequenced material came from sorted CD4+, CD8+, or CD8+CD57+ T cells (not recorded which) from PBMCs. The source of these receptors is a human donor with aplastic anemia.

This clonotype was found once. The rearrangement uses TRBV15 and TRBJ2-1; maybe TRBD2 (5 bases). The J call may be mistaken, given a closer DNA end match to TRBJ2-5. Germline V gene lookup returns CDR1 LNHNV and CDR2 YYDKDF (reference sequence). The CDR3 loop spans 14 amino acids. The CDR3 loop reads CATSSDGENETQYF. The CDR3, as DNA: TGTGCCACCAGCAGTGACGGGGAGAACGAGACCCAGTACTTC.

The chain combines TRBV7-9 with TRBJ1-6; TRBD1 might be the D (5 bases). This CDR3 region has 15 residues. The V and J ends lost 3 bases and 18 bases respectively, with 24 bases between them. Per the germline V gene, CDR1 is SEHNR and CDR2 is FQNEAQ (reference sequence). Here the CDR3 reads CASSFQRSGGSHHHF. The CDR3, as DNA: TGTGCCAGCAGCTTTCAAAGGAGCGGGGGGAGCCATCACCACTTT. Variable domain in full (rest from reference TRBV7-9 and TRBJ1-6): DTGVSQNPRHKITKRGQNVTFRCDPISEHNRLYWYRQTLGQGPEFLTYFQNEAQLEKSRLLSDRFSAERPKGSFSTLEIQRTEQGDSAMYLCASSFQRSGGSHHHFGNGTRLTVT.

As concerns this clonotype: A much more abundant neighbour one base away suggests this may be a read error. The CDR3 carries no conserved terminal phenylalanine or tryptophan, so it likely arises from a read error. Because the CDR3's place on the DNA is in doubt, the DNA is left out and the CDR3 is given as listed by TCRdb. The V call is TRBV7-2, the J call TRBJ2-3; the DNA was not used to check the table's D call, TRBD1. CDR1 and CDR2 from the germline V gene are SGHTA and FQGNSA. The CDR3 sequence runs 13 residues, both termini included. The CDR3: CASSFAGGADYGY.

With regard to this clonotype: Lacking the conserved final phenylalanine or tryptophan, this CDR3 likely reflects a read error. The limits of the CDR3 on the DNA are not certain, so only TCRdb's listed CDR3 is given. This chain connects TRBV7-9 to TRBJ2-3; the D segment call TRBD1 is taken from the table without a DNA check. Germline lookup yields CDR1 SEHNR and CDR2 FQNEAQ (reference sequence). Termini included, the CDR3 measures 13 amino acids. CDR3 region: CASGVGGSDTQNV.

The CDR3 DNA follows: TGCAGCGTCGGGGGGTGGCGTGGGGCCGGCAATGAAAAACTGTTTTTT. Encoded protein: CSVGGWRGAGNEKLFF. The chain recombines TRBV29-1 with TRBJ1-4, with D possibly TRBD1 on 5 matching bases. Trimming cost V 6 bases and J 5 bases, with 22 bases left between them. CDR3 length equals 16 residues. Germline V lookup: CDR1 SQVTM, CDR2 ANQGSEA.

The chain combines TRBV19 with TRBJ2-5; TRBD1 is a possible D gene (6 bases). The CDR3 spans 15 residues. Germline assignment: CDR1 LNHDA and CDR2 SQIVND (reference sequence). The V gene lost 3 bases and the J gene lost 5 bases, with 16 bases spanning the gap. CDR3 residues: CASSIRKQGGETQYF. The CDR3 region has the DNA TGTGCCAGTAGTATCCGGAAACAGGGCGGGGAGACCCAGTACTTC.

As concerns this clonotype: A junction end diverges from the germline sequence, so it may reflect a read error. The rearrangement joins TRBV19 to TRBJ1-2; D is uncertain. In germline, CDR1 is LNHDA, CDR2 SQIVND (reference sequence). This CDR3 region has 15 residues. Here the CDR3 DNA reads TGTGCCAGCAGTATAGCTAGCGGCGCCGACAATGAGCAGATCTTC. As protein: CASSIASGADNEQIF.

In its sample, this clonotype was seen many times. The chain uses TRBV12-3 or TRBV12-4 and TRBJ1-1; D perhaps matches TRBD1 (5 bases). This CDR3 spans 14 amino acids. V lost 4 bases to trimming and J lost 1 base, with 10 bases between them. CDR3 coding DNA: TGTGCCAGCAGTTCGGGGGGAAAGAACACTGAAGCTTTCTTT. It yields the protein CASSSGGKNTEAFF.

This chain connects TRBV12-3 or TRBV12-4 to TRBJ1-6; 7 bases line up with TRBD1. This CDR3 spans 16 amino acids. V gave up 3 bases and J gave up 0 bases; unmatched junction bases: 2. The CDR3 nucleotides are TGTGCCAGCAGTTTGACAGGGAGCTCCTATAATTCACCCCTCCACTTT. Protein sequence: CASSLTGSSYNSPLHF.

This chain connects TRBV2 to TRBJ1-1; D is possibly TRBD1 (5 bases). The CDR3 runs 14 residues. Trimming shortened V by 8 bases and J by 5 bases, and 18 bases separated the two germline ends. Germline V gene sequence: CDR1 SNHLY, CDR2 FYNNEI. The CDR3 is CASVNGAGWTEAFF. Written as DNA, the CDR3 is TGTGCCAGCGTAAACGGGGCGGGATGGACTGAAGCTTTCTTT.

In this sample, this clonotype turned up once. This chain joins TRBV7-8 and TRBJ1-1; possibly TRBD1 for D (5 bases). CDR1 SGHVS and CDR2 FQNEAQ come from the germline V gene. The CDR3 loop spans 17 amino acids. V was shortened by 0 bases and J by 7 bases, with 21 bases between the two germline ends. The CDR3 coding sequence is TGTGCCAGCAGCTTAGCGGGGGGTCCCGAGACGCAGAATGAAGCTTTCTTT. It encodes CASSLAGGPETQNEAFF. Drawing the rest from reference TRBV7-8 and TRBJ1-1, the complete variable domain is GAGVSQSPRYKVAKRGQDVALRCDPISGHVSLFWYQQALGQGPEFLTYFQNEAQLDKSGLPSDRFFAERPEGSVSTLKIQRTQQEDSAVYLCASSLAGGPETQNEAFFGQGTRLTVV.

V gene TRBV7-3 combines with J gene TRBJ1-5; the D is unclear. V was trimmed by 2 bases and J by 6 bases, leaving 8 bases between them. This CDR3 contains 13 residues. The V gene's germline CDR1 is SGHTA and CDR2 FQGTGA. The chain's CDR3 is CASSLGPSQPQHF. As DNA, the CDR3 is TGTGCCAGCAGCTTAGGTCCGTCTCAGCCCCAGCATTTT.

With regard to this clonotype: As the CDR3 is not closed by the conserved phenylalanine or tryptophan, this likely results from a read error. No DNA is shown, since the ends of the CDR3 on it are uncertain; the CDR3 is the one TCRdb lists. The chain has TRBV2 and TRBJ1-1; the table names TRBD1, a call not compared with the DNA. Germline assignment: CDR1 SNHLY and CDR2 FYNNEI. The CDR3 has 16 amino acids, counting both end residues. CDR3: CASGDGGTVTQTLASC.

V usage is TRBV9 and J usage is TRBJ1-5; D gene unclear. The germline CDR1 and CDR2 sequences are SGDLS and YYNGEE. The CDR3 runs to 14 residues. V dropped 4 bases and J dropped 6 bases, with 14 bases sitting between them. CDR3 protein: CASSLSGGFQPQHF. DNA of the CDR3: TGTGCCAGCAGCTTGTCGGGAGGATTTCAGCCCCAGCATTTT. The variable domain in full, with the rest retrieved from reference TRBV9 and TRBJ1-5, is DSGVTQTPKHLITATGQRVTLRCSPRSGDLSVYWYQQSLDQGLQFLIQYYNGEERAKGNILERFSAQQFPDLHSELNLSSLELGDSALYFCASSLSGGFQPQHFGDGTRLSIL.

A note on this clonotype: Because it lacks the conserved phenylalanine or tryptophan at the end, this CDR3 is likely a read error. Because the CDR3's place on the DNA is in doubt, the DNA is left out and the CDR3 is given as listed by TCRdb. The chain is built from TRBV2 and TRBJ2-7; the table's D call, TRBD1, was not checked against the DNA. The CDR3 adds up to 15 amino acids, both ends counted. In germline, CDR1 is SNHLY, CDR2 FYNNEI. Here the CDR3 reads CASGVGGTDTQYFCP.

This chain uses TRBV9 with TRBJ1-1, with 8 bases lining up with TRBD1. The germline gives CDR1 SGDLS, CDR2 YYNGEE. V lost 4 bases and J lost 5; bases outside the gene matches: 10. CDR3 length equals 15 residues. The CDR3 region is CASSRRDRSDTEAFF. CDR3 nucleotide sequence: TGTGCCAGCAGCAGAAGGGACAGGTCGGATACTGAAGCTTTCTTT.

This clonotype was counted at least ten times. The genes are TRBV6-1 and TRBJ1-1, with no clear D. The CDR3 is 12 residues long. Germline CDR1 and CDR2: MNHNS and SASEGT. V was pared by 7 bases and J by 5 bases, with 11 bases between. Here the CDR3 DNA reads TGTGCCAGCAACGTGGGTGGTACTGAAGCTTTCTTT. Its protein is CASNVGGTEAFF.

The chain uses TRBV6-5 and TRBJ2-7; a weak D match, TRBD1 (5 bases). The better agreement between TRBJ2-4 and the DNA end casts doubt on the J call. The CDR3 spans 14 residues. Germline assignment: CDR1 MNHEY and CDR2 SVGAGI. The CDR3 DNA follows: TGTGCCAGCAGCAAGACAGAGGATGAAAACATTCAGTACTTC. Its translation: CASSKTEDENIQYF.

The V and J genes are TRBV7-8 and TRBJ2-3; a weak D match, TRBD1 (6 bases). The last part of the DNA fits TRBJ1-5 better; the J call may be wrong. From germline, CDR1 is SGHVS and CDR2 FQNEAQ. The CDR3 sequence is 13 residues long. CDR3 in DNA: TGTGCCAGCAGGGTCGGGGGCGCAGATACGCAGCATTTT. Translated: CASRVGGADTQHF.